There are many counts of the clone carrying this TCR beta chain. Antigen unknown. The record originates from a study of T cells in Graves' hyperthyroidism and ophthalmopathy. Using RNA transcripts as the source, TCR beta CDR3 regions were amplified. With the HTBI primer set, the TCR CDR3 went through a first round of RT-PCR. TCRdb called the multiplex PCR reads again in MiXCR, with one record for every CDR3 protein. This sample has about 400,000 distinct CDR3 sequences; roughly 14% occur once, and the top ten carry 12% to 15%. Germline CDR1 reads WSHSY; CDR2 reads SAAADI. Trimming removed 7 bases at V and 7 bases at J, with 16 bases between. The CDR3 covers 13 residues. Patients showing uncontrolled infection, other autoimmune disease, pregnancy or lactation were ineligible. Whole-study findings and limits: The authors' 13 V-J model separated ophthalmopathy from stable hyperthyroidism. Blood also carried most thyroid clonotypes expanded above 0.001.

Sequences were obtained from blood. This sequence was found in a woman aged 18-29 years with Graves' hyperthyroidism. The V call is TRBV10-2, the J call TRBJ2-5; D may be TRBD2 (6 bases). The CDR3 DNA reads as TGCGCCAGCAACGAGGGAGGTAGGGGGACCCAGTACTTC. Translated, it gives CASNEGGRGTQYF.